The 21 T cell receptor beta chains given below trace back to one sample, sequenced in a study of early T cells in non-severe SARS-CoV-2 infection. One entry per CDR3 protein, called by TCRdb with MiXCR from the 5' RACE reads. This sample has tens of thousands of distinct CDR3 sequences, with less than 5% found just once. The specimen sequenced was whole blood. These receptors were taken from an adult who was a healthcare worker with PCR-confirmed SARS-CoV-2 infection or an uninfected control (not recorded which).

A note on this clonotype: A read error may account for a junction end that differs from germline. The gene calls are TRBV18 and TRBJ2-2; TRBD2 matches at 7 bases. Germline values: CDR1 KGHSH, CDR2 LQKENI. The CDR3 is 15 residues long. In DNA form, the CDR3 reads TGTGCCAGCCCACCCGAACTAGCGTCTACCGGGGAGCTGTTTTTT. This sequence encodes CASPPELASTGELFF.

This clonotype was counted ten times or more. The J gene is TRBJ2-5, the V gene TRBV7-9; D gene ambiguous. The length of the CDR3 is 15 residues. Trimming took 5 bases from V and 2 from J, leaving 15 bases between them. Germline-derived CDR1 and CDR2 are SEHNR and FQNEAQ (reference sequence). The CDR3 DNA reads as TGTGCCAGCAGCACAACACAAGGCAGTCAAGAGACCCAGTACTTC. Its protein is CASSTTQGSQETQYF.

This clonotype showed up just a few times. The rearrangement uses TRBV5-4 and TRBJ1-6; D ambiguous. Germline CDR1 SGHNT, CDR2 YYREEE (reference sequence). V was trimmed by 1 base and J by 7 bases, leaving 9 bases between them. There are 14 residues in the CDR3. CDR3 loop: CASSLQARNSPLHF. In DNA, the CDR3 is TGTGCCAGCAGCTTGCAGGCAAGAAATTCACCCCTCCACTTT.

In its sample, this clonotype was seen many times. The chain carries TRBV5-1 and TRBJ2-2; 12 positions agree with TRBD2. Germline CDR1 is SGHRS and CDR2 is YFSETQ. J gave up 7 bases and V 4 bases, and 11 bases lay outside the gene matches. This CDR3 spans 17 amino acids. The CDR3 sequence is CASSPLAGGPSSGELFF. The CDR3 DNA is TGCGCCAGCAGCCCCCTAGCGGGAGGGCCCTCGAGCGGGGAGCTGTTTTTT.

The genes are TRBV10-1 and TRBJ2-7; D is perhaps TRBD1 (6 bases). CDR3 length equals 13 residues. Germline CDR1 and CDR2: WNHNN and SYGVQD (reference sequence). Trimming took 3 bases from V and 3 from J, leaving 9 bases between them. The CDR3 sequence: CASSDQGHYEQYF. The CDR3 DNA follows: TGCGCCAGCAGTGACCAGGGGCACTACGAGCAGTACTTC.

Turning to this clonotype: A clone one base away is much larger, so this may be a read error. The V gene is TRBV10-1, the J gene TRBJ2-1, with 8 bases lining up with TRBD2. CDR3 length: 15 amino acids. Germline CDR1 is WNHNN and CDR2 is SYGVQD (reference sequence). The CDR3: CASSDPSGSYYEQFF. CDR3 in DNA: TGCGCCAGCAGTGACCCTAGCGGGTCCTACTATGAGCAGTTCTTC.

This clonotype was seen many times. The V gene is TRBV6-2 or TRBV6-3, the J gene TRBJ2-1, with 7 bases fitting TRBD2. V gave up 6 bases and J gave up 6 bases; unmatched junction bases: 5. This CDR3 is built from 13 residues. The germline V gene encodes CDR1 MNHEY and CDR2 SVGEGT. CDR3 nucleotide sequence: TGTGCCAGCAGGGGGAGGGTTGGCAATGAGCAGTTCTTC. Protein product: CASRGRVGNEQFF.

This clonotype was counted many times. The chain employs TRBV7-9 and TRBJ1-4; tentative D call: TRBD1 (5 bases). V gave up 5 bases and J gave up 8 bases, with 12 bases separating them. CDR3 length: 13 amino acids. Looked up from germline, CDR1 is SEHNR and CDR2 is FQNEAQ (reference sequence). Here the CDR3 reads CASSRGTGEKLFF. DNA for the CDR3: TGTGCCAGCAGCCGGGGCACCGGGGAAAAACTGTTTTTT.

This clonotype has more than one count but fewer than ten. The V gene is TRBV5-1, the J gene TRBJ2-2; 13 nucleotides match TRBD2. Germline V gives CDR1 SGHRS, CDR2 YFSETQ. V shed 3 bases, J shed 0 bases, and the junction held 2 bases outside the gene matches. The CDR3 extends over 17 amino acids. CDR3 DNA sequence: TGCGCCAGCAGCTACGGACTAGCGGGGGCGAACACCGGGGAGCTGTTTTTT. Residues: CASSYGLAGANTGELFF.

This clonotype was detected ten times or more. The chain combines TRBV14 with TRBJ2-7; D is unclear. Germline V CDR1 and CDR2: SGHDN, FVKESK. The CDR3 is 14 amino acids. Trimming pared 1 base from V and 3 bases from J, leaving 10 bases between. The CDR3 DNA reads TGTGCCAGCAGCCAAGGGTATGGTTTCTACGAGCAGTACTTC. Translation gives CASSQGYGFYEQYF.

At least ten counts were recorded for this clonotype. The genes are TRBV5-1 and TRBJ2-7, with D possibly matching TRBD1 (6 bases). With 10 bases removed from V and 1 base from J, the gap between germline ends came to 12 bases. Germline CDR1 and CDR2: SGHRS and YFSETQ. The CDR3 spans 12 residues. The CDR3 loop is CACRDKSYEQYF. The CDR3 region has the DNA TGCGCCTGCCGGGACAAGTCCTACGAGCAGTACTTC. The variable domain in full, with the rest retrieved from reference TRBV5-1 and TRBJ2-7, is KAGVTQTPRYLIKTRGQQVTLSCSPISGHRSVSWYQQTPGQGLQFLFEYFSETQRNKGNFPGRFSGRQFSNSRSEMNVSTLELGDSALYLCACRDKSYEQYFGPGTRLTVT.

At least ten counts were recorded for this clonotype. CDR3 nucleotide sequence: TGTGCCAGCAGCGAGGGACAGGGGGACACTGAAGCTTTCTTT. Protein sequence: CASSEGQGDTEAFF. The V gene is TRBV9, the J gene TRBJ1-1; 11 bases are shared with TRBD1. CDR3 length equals 14 residues. Germline loops: CDR1 SGDLS, CDR2 YYNGEE. The V segment lost 3 bases and the J segment 3 bases; nucleotides outside the gene matches: 1. Variable domain in full (rest from reference TRBV9 and TRBJ1-1): DSGVTQTPKHLITATGQRVTLRCSPRSGDLSVYWYQQSLDQGLQFLIQYYNGEERAKGNILERFSAQQFPDLHSELNLSSLELGDSALYFCASSEGQGDTEAFFGQGTRLTVV.

The rearrangement links TRBV19 to TRBJ2-3; D uncertain. V was clipped by 6 bases and J by 0 bases, with 10 bases between them. Germline V gene lookup returns CDR1 LNHDA and CDR2 SQIVND (reference sequence). CDR3 length: 14 amino acids. CDR3 in amino acids: CASSKTTSTDTQYF. CDR3 sequence (DNA): TGTGCCAGTAGCAAGACAACTAGCACAGATACGCAGTATTTT.

This clonotype was recorded many times. This chain uses TRBV20-1 with TRBJ1-1; D unresolved. CDR1 and CDR2 from the germline V gene are DFQATT and SNEGSKA (reference sequence). This CDR3 has 15 residues. Trimming cost V 3 bases and J 4 bases, with 18 bases left between them. The CDR3, as DNA: TGCAGTGCTAGGACCACCCCCGTTATGGTCACTGAAGCTTTCTTT. Protein product: CSARTTPVMVTEAFF.

This clonotype was seen ten or more times. This chain connects TRBV24-1 to TRBJ2-7, with D unclear. The V and J ends lost 3 bases and 0 bases respectively, with 8 bases between them. This CDR3 has 14 residues. CDR1 KGHDR and CDR2 SFDVKD come from the germline V gene. The CDR3 coding sequence is TGTGCCACCAGTGATCCTGAGCGCTCCTACGAGCAGTACTTC. It translates to CATSDPERSYEQYF.

Ten or more counts support this clonotype. The chain joins TRBV20-1 to TRBJ2-7; 16 bases align to TRBD2. The CDR3 spans 17 residues. Germline V gene sequence: CDR1 DFQATT, CDR2 SNEGSKA (reference sequence). Trimming took 7 bases from V and 7 from J; bases not matched to a gene: 16. CDR3 in DNA: TGCAGTGTCGAAGCCCCGGGACTAGCGGGAGGGGAATCAGAGCAGTACTTC. Amino acids: CSVEAPGLAGGESEQYF.

The chain recombines TRBV5-1 with TRBJ2-3, with TRBD2 matching 9 bases. The germline gives CDR1 SGHRS, CDR2 YFSETQ. CDR3 size: 18 residues. V gave up 2 bases and J gave up 2 bases; unmatched junction bases: 12. Here the CDR3 DNA reads TGCGCCAGCAGCTTCCGAGCGGTAGCGGGGGCATACACAGATACGCAGTATTTT. It encodes CASSFRAVAGAYTDTQYF.

This clonotype was counted ten times or more. DNA for the CDR3: TGTGCCACCAGTGAGCTACTAAGAGGAGAGCAGTTCTTC. It yields the protein CATSELLRGEQFF. The V call is TRBV24-1, the J call TRBJ2-1; no firm D call. The germline V gene has CDR1 KGHDR and CDR2 SFDVKD. V dropped 4 bases and J dropped 10 bases, with 13 bases sitting between them. CDR3 size: 13 residues.

This clonotype was seen many times. The genes are TRBV2 and TRBJ2-3; TRBD1 agrees at 7 bases. This CDR3 contains 16 residues. The V and J ends lost 5 bases and 0 bases, in that order; junction bases with no gene match: 8. The germline CDR1 and CDR2 sequences are SNHLY and FYNNEI. CDR3 DNA: TGTGCCAGCAGTCTGGGACAGCTCCCTAGCACAGATACGCAGTATTTT. Translated: CASSLGQLPSTDTQYF. The full variable domain, rest sourced from reference TRBV2 and TRBJ2-3, is EPEVTQTPSHQVTQMGQEVILRCVPISNHLYFYWYRQILGQKVEFLVSFYNNEISEKSEIFDDQFSVERPDGSNFTLKIRSTKLEDSAMYFCASSLGQLPSTDTQYFGPGTRLTVL.

This clonotype is labeled medium-sized. The rearrangement joins TRBV7-9 to TRBJ2-3; unclear D gene. Germline loops: CDR1 SEHNR, CDR2 FQNEAQ (reference sequence). Between the trimmed V and J ends, which lost 4 bases and 6 bases, there was a span of 8 bases. The CDR3 has 12 residues. The CDR3 DNA sequence: TGTGCCAGCAGCTACCGGTGGGATACGCAGTATTTT. Translated, it gives CASSYRWDTQYF.

This clonotype has at least ten counts. This chain connects TRBV7-2 to TRBJ1-1, with TRBD1 identical over 7 bases. The CDR3 loop spans 15 amino acids. CDR1 SGHTA and CDR2 FQGNSA come from the germline V gene. V shed 2 bases, J shed 1 base, and the junction held 4 bases outside the gene matches. The CDR3, as DNA: TGTGCCAGCAGCTTATCTGGGACAGCGAACACTGAAGCTTTCTTT. Its translation is CASSLSGTANTEAFF.